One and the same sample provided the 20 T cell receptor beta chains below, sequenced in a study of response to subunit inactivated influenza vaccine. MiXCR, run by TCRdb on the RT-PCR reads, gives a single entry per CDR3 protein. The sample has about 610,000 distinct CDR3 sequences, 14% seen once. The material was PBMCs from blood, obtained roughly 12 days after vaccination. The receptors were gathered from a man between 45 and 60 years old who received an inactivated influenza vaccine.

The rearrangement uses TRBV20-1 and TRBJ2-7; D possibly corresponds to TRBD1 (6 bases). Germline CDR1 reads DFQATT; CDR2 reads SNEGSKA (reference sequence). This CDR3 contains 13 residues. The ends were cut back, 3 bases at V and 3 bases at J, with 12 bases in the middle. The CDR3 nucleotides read TGCAGTGCTAGTCCCCAGGGGATCTACGAGCAGTACTTC. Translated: CSASPQGIYEQYF.

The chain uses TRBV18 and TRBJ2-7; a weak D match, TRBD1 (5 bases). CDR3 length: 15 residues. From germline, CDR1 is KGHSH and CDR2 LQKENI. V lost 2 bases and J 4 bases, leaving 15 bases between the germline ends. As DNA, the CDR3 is TGTGCCAGCTCACCAGGTGTTGGCAGGGATTACGAGCAGTACTTC. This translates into CASSPGVGRDYEQYF.

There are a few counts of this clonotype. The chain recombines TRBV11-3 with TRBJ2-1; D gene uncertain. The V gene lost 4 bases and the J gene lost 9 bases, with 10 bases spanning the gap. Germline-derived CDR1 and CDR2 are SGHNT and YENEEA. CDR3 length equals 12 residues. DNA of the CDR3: TGTGCCAGCAGCTCCACTACTCGTGAGCAGTTCTTC. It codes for CASSSTTREQFF.

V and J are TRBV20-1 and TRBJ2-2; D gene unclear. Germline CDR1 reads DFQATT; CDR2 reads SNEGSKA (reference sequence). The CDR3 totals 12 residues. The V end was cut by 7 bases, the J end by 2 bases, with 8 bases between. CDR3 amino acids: CSGGANTGELFF. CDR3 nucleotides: TGCAGTGGTGGAGCCAACACCGGGGAGCTGTTTTTT.

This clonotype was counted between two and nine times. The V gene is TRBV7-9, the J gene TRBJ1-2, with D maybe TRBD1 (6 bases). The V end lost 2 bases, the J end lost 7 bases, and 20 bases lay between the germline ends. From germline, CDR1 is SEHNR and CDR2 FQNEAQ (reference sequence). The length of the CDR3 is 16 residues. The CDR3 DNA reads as TGTGCCAGCAGCTTAAGCGGCGGACAGAGGGCGGGTGGCTACACCTTC. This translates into CASSLSGGQRAGGYTF.

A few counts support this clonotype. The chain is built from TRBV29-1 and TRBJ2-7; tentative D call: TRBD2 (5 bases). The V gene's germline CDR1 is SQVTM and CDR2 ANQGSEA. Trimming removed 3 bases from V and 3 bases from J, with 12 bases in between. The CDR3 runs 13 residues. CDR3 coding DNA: TGCAGCGTTGATACGGGGTCCGTCTACGAGCAGTACTTC. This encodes CSVDTGSVYEQYF.

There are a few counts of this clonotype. In nucleotides, the CDR3 is TGCAGTGCTAGCGGACAGCGGACAGATACGCAGTATTTT. As protein: CSASGQRTDTQYF. The chain carries TRBV20-1 and TRBJ2-3; tentatively, D is TRBD1 (6 bases). Germline loops: CDR1 DFQATT, CDR2 SNEGSKA (reference sequence). CDR3 length equals 13 residues. Trimming took 3 bases from V and 3 from J, leaving 10 bases between them.

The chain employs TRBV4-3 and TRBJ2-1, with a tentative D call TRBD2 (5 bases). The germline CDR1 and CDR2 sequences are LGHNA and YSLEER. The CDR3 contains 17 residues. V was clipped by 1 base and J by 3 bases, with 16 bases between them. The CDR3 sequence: CASSQARAGGVYNEQFF. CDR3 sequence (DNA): TGCGCCAGCAGCCAAGCAAGGGCGGGTGGGGTCTACAATGAGCAGTTCTTC.

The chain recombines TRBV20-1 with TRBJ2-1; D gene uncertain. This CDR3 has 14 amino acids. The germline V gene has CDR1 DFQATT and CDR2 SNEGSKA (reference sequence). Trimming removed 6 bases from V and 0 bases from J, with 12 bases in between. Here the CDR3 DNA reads TGCAGTGCCTCGGACCCCAGCTCCTACAATGAGCAGTTCTTC. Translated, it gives CSASDPSSYNEQFF.

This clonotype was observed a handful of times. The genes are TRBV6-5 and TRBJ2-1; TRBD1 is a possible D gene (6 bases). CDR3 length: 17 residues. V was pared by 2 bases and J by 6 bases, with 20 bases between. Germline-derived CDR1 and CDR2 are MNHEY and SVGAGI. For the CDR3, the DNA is TGTGCCAGCAGTTACGGAAACAGGGAATGGGTTGGCAATGAGCAGTTCTTC. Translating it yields CASSYGNREWVGNEQFF.

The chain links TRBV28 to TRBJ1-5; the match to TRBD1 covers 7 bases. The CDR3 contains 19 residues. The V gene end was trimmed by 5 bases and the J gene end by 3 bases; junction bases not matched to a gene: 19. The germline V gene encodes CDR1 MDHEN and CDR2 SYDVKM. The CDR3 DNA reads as TGTGCCAGCAGTAGATTAAGGGGGCTGGGGGTTTCGAACAATCAGCCCCAGCATTTT. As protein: CASSRLRGLGVSNNQPQHF.

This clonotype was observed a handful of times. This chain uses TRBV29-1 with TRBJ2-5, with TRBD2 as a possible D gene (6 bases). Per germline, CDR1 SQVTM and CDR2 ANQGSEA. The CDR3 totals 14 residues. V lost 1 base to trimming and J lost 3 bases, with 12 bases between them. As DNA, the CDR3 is TGCAGCGTTGAAGGAGCATGGGGGGAAGAGACCCAGTACTTC. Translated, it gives CSVEGAWGEETQYF.

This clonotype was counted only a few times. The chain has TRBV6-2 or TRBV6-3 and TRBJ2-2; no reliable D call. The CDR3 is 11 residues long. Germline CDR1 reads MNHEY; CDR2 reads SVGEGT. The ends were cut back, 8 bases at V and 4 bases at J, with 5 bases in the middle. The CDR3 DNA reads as TGTGCCAGCCTTAGCACCGGGGAGCTGTTTTTT. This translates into CASLSTGELFF.

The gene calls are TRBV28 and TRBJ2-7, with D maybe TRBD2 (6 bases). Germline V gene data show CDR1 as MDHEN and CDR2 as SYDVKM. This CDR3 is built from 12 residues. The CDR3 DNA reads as TGTGCATCTAGGCGGGGAACCTACGAGCAGTACTTC. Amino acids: CASRRGTYEQYF.

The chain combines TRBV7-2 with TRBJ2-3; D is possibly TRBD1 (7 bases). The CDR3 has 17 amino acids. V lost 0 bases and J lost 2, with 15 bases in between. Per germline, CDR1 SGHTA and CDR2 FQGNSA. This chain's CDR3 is CASSLAGGTAPTDTQYF. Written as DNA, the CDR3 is TGTGCCAGCAGCTTAGCCGGCGGGACAGCTCCCACAGATACGCAGTATTTT.

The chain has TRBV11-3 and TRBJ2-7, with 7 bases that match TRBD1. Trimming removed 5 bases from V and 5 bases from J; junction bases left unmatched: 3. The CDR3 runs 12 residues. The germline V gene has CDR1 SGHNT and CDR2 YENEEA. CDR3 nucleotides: TGTGCCAGCAGCCGAGGGACAGACGAGCAGTACTTC. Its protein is CASSRGTDEQYF. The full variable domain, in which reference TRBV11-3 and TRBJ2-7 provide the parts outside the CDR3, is EAGVVQSPRYKIIEKKQPVAFWCNPISGHNTLYWYLQNLGQGPELLIRYENEEAVDDSQLPKDRFSAERLKGVDSTLKIQPAELGDSAVYLCASSRGTDEQYFGPGTRLTVT.

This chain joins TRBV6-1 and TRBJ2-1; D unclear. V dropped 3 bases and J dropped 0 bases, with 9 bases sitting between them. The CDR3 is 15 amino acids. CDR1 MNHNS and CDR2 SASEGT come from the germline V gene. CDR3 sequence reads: CASSDQLSSYNEQFF. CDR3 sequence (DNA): TGTGCCAGCAGTGATCAACTAAGCTCCTACAATGAGCAGTTCTTC.

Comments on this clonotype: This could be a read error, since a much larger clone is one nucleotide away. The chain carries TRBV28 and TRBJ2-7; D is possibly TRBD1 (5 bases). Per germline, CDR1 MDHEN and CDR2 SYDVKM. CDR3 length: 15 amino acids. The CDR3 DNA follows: TGTGCCGGCAGTACCCAGGGTGACGGCCCCTACGAGCAGTACTTC. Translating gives CAGSTQGDGPYEQYF.

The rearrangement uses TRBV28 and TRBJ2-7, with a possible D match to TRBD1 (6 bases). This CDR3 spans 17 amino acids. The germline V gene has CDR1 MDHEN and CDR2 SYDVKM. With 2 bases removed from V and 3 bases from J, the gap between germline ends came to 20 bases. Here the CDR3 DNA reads TGTGCCAGCAGTTTAAATCGTGACAGGAAAGACGGCTACGAGCAGTACTTC. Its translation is CASSLNRDRKDGYEQYF.

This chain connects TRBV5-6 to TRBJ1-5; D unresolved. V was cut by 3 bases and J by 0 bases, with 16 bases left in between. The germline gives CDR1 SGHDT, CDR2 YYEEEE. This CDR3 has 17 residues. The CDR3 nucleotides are TGTGCCAGCAGCTCCCGCTTCGACAAGTATAGCAATCAGCCCCAGCATTTT. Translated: CASSSRFDKYSNQPQHF.